This TCR beta chain was observed in a study of CD8+CD57+ T cells in acquired aplastic anemia. Overall study: Sorted CD4+ and CD8+ cells gave a mean 3.2 ug DNA, range about 0.17 to 27.4 ug.

Overall study findings and caveats: About 27 CD8+ CDR3 sequences were shared between patients and controls.

Patients chosen for sequencing had CD8+CD57+ cells that had expanded, as shown by flow cytometry. Prior therapy had not been administered to any patient at the time of blood sampling. The study profiled TCR beta VDJ and CDR3 using genomic DNA as template. TCRdb fed the reads into MiXCR, producing one record per CDR3 protein. The data hold roughly 93,000 distinct CDR3 sequences, with roughly two thirds observed a single time. The CDR3 sequence is 12 residues long. V dropped 9 bases and J dropped 6 bases, with 12 bases sitting between them. The germline CDR1 and CDR2 sequences are KGHDR and SFDVKD. Note on this clonotype: Its antigen is currently unknown.

Sequencing used sorted CD4+, CD8+, or CD8+CD57+ T cells (not recorded which) from PBMCs. The chain links TRBV24-1 to TRBJ2-3; D call uncertain. This TCR was recovered from a human donor with aplastic anemia. CDR3 coding DNA: TGTGCCACCTCTATCCTGGGGGATACGCAGTATTTT. It translates to CATSILGDTQYF.